This T cell receptor (beta chain) was found in a study of cytomegalovirus exposure and HLA in healthy donors. Findings of the study overall: Analysis was carried out at a later point, and it linked a missense DCLRE1C variant to TCR beta V- and J-gene trimming. In an earlier analysis, about 87% or about 30%: the productive usage of most TCR beta V segments. Overall, under 200 TCR beta chains were annotated as cytomegalovirus-associated.

A remark on this clone: The target antigen is unknown.

The CDR3 consists of 17 residues. Germline V lookup: CDR1 LNHNV, CDR2 YYDKDF (reference sequence). The V gene end was trimmed by 1 base and the J gene end by 0 bases; junction bases not matched to a gene: 7. This cohort consisted of healthy bone marrow donors. With 60 Vbeta and 13 Jbeta primers, the PCR was carried out. The protocol was immunoSEQ multiplex PCR, while the TCRdb copy is restricted to in-frame clones and leaves out a portion. The table records approximately 100,000 clones, over 70% of them present only once. The sample was PBMCs. This TCR was sampled from a man aged 50 or older in good health and CMV-seronegative. This chain links TRBV15 with TRBJ2-3, with 7 bases identical to TRBD1. The CDR3 reads CATSRVGYRGSTDTQYF. CDR3 nucleotides: TGTGCCACCAGCAGAGTAGGTTACAGGGGTAGCACAGATACGCAGTATTTT.